In its sample, the clone carrying this T cell receptor beta chain was seen once. Its antigen is unknown. The table came from immunoSEQ multiplex PCR; TCRdb's copy has only in-frame clones and leaves some out. Seen here are some 54,000 clones, 75% to 90% observed once, and the top ten hold 5% to 6%. The sample belongs to a study of PD-L1 blockade in urothelial cancer. As for the study in general: At 6 weeks and at 3 weeks (second dose) after treatment start, blood was analyzed.

Trimming cost V 4 bases and J 11 bases; bases outside gene matches: 4. CDR1 and CDR2 (germline): SGHNT, YYREEE (reference sequence). CDR3 length: 13 residues. The study, taken as a whole, reports: At the 3-week point, tumor-associated blood clones expanded more in durable-benefit patients.

V is TRBV5-4 and J is TRBJ2-4; 12 bases line up with TRBD1. Material: PBMCs, obtained around atezolizumab (anti-PD-L1) treatment. The clonotype comes from a man aged 35 to 55 with urothelial cancer. Here the CDR3 DNA reads TGTGCCAGCAGCCTGGGGACAGGGGGCGTTCAGTACTTC. Its translation: CASSLGTGGVQYF.